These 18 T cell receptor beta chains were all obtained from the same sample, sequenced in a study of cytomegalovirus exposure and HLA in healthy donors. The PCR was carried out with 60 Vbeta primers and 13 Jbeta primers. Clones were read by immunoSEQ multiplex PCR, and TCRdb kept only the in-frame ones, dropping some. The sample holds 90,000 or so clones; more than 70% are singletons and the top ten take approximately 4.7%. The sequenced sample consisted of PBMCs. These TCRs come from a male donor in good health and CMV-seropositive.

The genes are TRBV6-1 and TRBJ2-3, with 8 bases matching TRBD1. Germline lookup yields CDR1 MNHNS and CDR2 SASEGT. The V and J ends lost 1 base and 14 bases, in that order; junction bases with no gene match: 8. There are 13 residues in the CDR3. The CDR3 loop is CASSEGNGQGWYF. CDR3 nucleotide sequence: TGTGCCAGCAGTGAAGGAAATGGACAGGGTTGGTATTTT.

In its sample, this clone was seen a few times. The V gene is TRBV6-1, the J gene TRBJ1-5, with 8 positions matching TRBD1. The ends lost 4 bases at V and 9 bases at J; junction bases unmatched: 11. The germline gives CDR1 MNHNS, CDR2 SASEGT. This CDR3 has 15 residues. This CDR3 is CASSGDRMRVWPQHF. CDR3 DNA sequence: TGTGCCAGCAGTGGGGACAGGATGAGGGTTTGGCCCCAGCATTTT.

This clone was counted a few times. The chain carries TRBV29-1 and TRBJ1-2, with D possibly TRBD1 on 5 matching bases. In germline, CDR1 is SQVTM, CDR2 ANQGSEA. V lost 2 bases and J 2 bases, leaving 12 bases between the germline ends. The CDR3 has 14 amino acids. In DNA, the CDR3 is TGCAGCGTTGAATCCCGGGGGTTGAACTATGGCTACACCTTC. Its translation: CSVESRGLNYGYTF.

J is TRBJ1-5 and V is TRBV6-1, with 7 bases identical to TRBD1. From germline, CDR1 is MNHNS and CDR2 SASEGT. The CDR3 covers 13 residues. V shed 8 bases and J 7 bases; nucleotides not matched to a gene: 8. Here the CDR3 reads CASDDRVLQPQHF. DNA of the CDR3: TGTGCCAGCGATGACAGGGTTCTGCAGCCCCAGCATTTT.

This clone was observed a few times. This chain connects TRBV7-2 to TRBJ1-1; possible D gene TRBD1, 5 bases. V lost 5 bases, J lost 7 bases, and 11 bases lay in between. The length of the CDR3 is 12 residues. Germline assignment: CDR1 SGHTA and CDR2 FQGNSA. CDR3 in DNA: TGTGCCAGCAGCCTTATAGGGGTTGAAGCTTTCTTT. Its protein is CASSLIGVEAFF.

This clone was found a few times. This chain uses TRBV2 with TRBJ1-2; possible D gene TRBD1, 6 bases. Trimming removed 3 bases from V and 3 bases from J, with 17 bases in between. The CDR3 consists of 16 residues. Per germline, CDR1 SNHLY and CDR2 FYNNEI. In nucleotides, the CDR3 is TGTGCCAGCAGTGATGGCGGGGGGGGCGAGGACTATGGCTACACCTTC. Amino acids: CASSDGGGGEDYGYTF.

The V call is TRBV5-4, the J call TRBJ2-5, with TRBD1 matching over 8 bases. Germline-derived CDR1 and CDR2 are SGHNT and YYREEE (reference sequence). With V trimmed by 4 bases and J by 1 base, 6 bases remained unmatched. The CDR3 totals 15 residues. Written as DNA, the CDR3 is TGTGCCAGCAGCGGCGACAGGGGACTCCAAGAGACCCAGTACTTC. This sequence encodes CASSGDRGLQETQYF.

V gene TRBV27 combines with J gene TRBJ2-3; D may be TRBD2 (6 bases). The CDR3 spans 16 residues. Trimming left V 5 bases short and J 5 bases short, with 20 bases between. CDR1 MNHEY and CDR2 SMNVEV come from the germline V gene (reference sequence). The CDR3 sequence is CASSPARDGGGDTQYF. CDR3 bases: TGTGCCAGCAGTCCCGCCCGTGACGGGGGAGGAGATACGCAGTATTTT.

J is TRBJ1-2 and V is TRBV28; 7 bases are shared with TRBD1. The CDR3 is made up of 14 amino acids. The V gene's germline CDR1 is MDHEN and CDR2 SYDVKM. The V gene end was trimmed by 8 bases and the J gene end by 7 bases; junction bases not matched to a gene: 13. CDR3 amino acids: CASLLGQGVSGYTF. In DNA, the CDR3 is TGTGCCAGCCTGCTGGGGCAGGGGGTAAGTGGCTACACCTTC.

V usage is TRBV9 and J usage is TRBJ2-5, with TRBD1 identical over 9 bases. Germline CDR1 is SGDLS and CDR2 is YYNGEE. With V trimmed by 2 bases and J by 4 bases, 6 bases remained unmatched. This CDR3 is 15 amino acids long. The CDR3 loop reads CASSVLTGGGETQYF. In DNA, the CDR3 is TGTGCCAGCAGCGTCCTGACAGGGGGAGGAGAGACCCAGTACTTC.

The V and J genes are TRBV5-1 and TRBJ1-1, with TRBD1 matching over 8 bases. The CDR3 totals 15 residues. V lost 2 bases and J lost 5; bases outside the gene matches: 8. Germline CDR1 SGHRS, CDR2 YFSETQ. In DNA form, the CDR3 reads TGCGCCAGCAGCTTAGAGACAGGGGTGGGAACTGAAGCTTTCTTT. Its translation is CASSLETGVGTEAFF.

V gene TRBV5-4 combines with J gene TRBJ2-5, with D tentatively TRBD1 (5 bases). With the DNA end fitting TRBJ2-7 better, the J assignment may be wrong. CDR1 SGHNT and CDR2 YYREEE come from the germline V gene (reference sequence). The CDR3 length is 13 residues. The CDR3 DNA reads TGTGCCAGCAGAGCCAGGGATTCCTACGAGCAGTACTTC. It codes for CASRARDSYEQYF.

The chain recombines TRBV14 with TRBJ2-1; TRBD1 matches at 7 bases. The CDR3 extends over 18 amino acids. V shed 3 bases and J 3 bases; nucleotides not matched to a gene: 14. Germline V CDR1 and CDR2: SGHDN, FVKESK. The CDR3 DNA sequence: TGTGCCAGCAGCCACCTAGACAGGGCTACATCTTACTACAATGAGCAGTTCTTC. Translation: CASSHLDRATSYYNEQFF.

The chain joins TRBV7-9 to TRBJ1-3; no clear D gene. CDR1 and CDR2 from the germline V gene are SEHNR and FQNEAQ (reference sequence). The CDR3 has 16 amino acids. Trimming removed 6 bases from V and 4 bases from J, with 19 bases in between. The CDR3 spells CASSFSPSGEGNTIYF. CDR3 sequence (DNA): TGTGCCAGCAGTTTTTCTCCGTCGGGAGAGGGAAACACCATATATTTT.

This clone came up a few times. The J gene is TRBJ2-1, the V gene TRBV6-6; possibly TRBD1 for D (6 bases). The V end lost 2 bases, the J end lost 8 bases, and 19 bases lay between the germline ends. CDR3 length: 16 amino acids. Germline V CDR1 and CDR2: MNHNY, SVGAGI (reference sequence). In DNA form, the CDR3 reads TGTGCCAGCAGTTACCCGGGGTACAGGGAGACCGATGAGCAGTTCTTC. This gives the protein CASSYPGYRETDEQFF.

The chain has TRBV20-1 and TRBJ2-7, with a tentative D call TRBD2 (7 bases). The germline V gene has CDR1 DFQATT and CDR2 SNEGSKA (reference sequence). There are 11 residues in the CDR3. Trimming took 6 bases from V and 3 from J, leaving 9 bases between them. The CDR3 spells CSAGGLYEQYF. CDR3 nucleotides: TGCAGTGCCGGGGGGCTCTACGAGCAGTACTTC.

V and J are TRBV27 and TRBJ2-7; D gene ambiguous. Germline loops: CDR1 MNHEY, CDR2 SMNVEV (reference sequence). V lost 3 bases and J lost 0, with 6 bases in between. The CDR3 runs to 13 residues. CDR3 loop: CASSLLDSYEQYF. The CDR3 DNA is TGTGCCAGCAGTTTGCTAGACTCCTACGAGCAGTACTTC.

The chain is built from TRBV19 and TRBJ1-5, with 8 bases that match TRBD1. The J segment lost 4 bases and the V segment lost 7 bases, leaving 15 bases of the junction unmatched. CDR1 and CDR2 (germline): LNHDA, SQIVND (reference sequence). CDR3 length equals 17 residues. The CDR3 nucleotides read TGTGCCAGTACCTTCCGCCCGACAGGGGTCCTAAATCAGCCCCAGCATTTT. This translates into CASTFRPTGVLNQPQHF.